A single sample gave rise to the 11 T cell receptor beta chains below, sequenced in a study of beta chain features in type 1 diabetes. Overall study findings and caveats: Moderately but significantly shorter TCRB CDR3s were found in Type 1 diabetes patients in all four CD4+ subsets.

What these receptors recognize is not known. Expressed TCRB transcripts were sequenced, since all the RNA that had been isolated was reverse transcribed. The method was immunoSEQ multiplex PCR; TCRdb's version includes in-frame clones alone and lacks a portion of them. The sample shows some 52,000 clones, about 40% of them seen only once. Sequencing was performed on Tregs from blood. These receptors all come from a young man with type 1 diabetes.

In its sample, this clone was seen once. The V call is TRBV15, the J call TRBJ1-2; 12 bases are shared with TRBD1. The CDR3 runs to 18 residues. Trimming cost V 2 bases and J 4 bases; bases outside gene matches: 11. Germline loops: CDR1 LNHNV, CDR2 YYDKDF (reference sequence). CDR3: CATSRPPGQGARFYGYTF. The CDR3 DNA reads TGTGCCACCAGCAGACCTCCGGGACAGGGGGCGCGTTTCTATGGCTACACCTTC.

This clone occurred a few times. This chain uses TRBV5-1 with TRBJ2-1; 8 bases map to TRBD1. Germline V gives CDR1 SGHRS, CDR2 YFSETQ. V lost 3 bases to trimming and J lost 9 bases; unmatched junction nucleotides: 11. The CDR3 is 15 amino acids. The CDR3 spells CASSSGQVIFGEQFF. The CDR3 DNA sequence: TGCGCCAGCAGCTCGGGACAGGTCATTTTTGGTGAGCAGTTCTTC.

This clone has just a few counts. The chain couples TRBV18 to TRBJ2-7, with 8 positions matching TRBD2. This CDR3 has 16 residues. J lost 2 bases, V lost 0 bases, and 6 bases had no gene match. Germline values: CDR1 KGHSH, CDR2 LQKENI. Here the CDR3 reads CASSPPSTSATYEQYF. DNA of the CDR3: TGTGCCAGCTCACCACCGTCGACTAGCGCAACCTACGAGCAGTACTTC. Combining the CDR3 with reference TRBV18 and TRBJ2-7 gives the whole variable domain NAGVMQNPRHLVRRRGQEARLRCSPMKGHSHVYWYRQLPEEGLKFMVYLQKENIIDESGMPKERFSAEFPKEGPSILRIQQVVRGDSAAYFCASSPPSTSATYEQYFGPGTRLTVT.

The chain has TRBV2 and TRBJ2-3, with 7 bases matching TRBD1. V was clipped by 6 bases and J by 0 bases; unmatched bases: 3. The CDR3 is 14 amino acids. The germline V gene has CDR1 SNHLY and CDR2 FYNNEI. CDR3 residues: CASRGTVSTDTQYF. CDR3 DNA: TGTGCCAGCAGAGGGACAGTTAGCACAGATACGCAGTATTTT.

Only a few counts were recorded for this clone. The gene calls are TRBV7-9 and TRBJ1-4; possibly TRBD1 for D (5 bases). This CDR3 has 15 amino acids. The V gene lost 1 base and the J gene lost 6 bases, with 12 bases spanning the gap. The germline CDR1 and CDR2 sequences are SEHNR and FQNEAQ (reference sequence). CDR3 DNA sequence: TGTGCCAGCAGCTTAGGTACAGGATCGGATGAAAAACTGTTTTTT. Its protein is CASSLGTGSDEKLFF.

This sequence joins TRBV5-1 and TRBJ2-3; 7 bases align to TRBD2. The CDR3 covers 15 residues. Germline trimming cut 1 base from V and 4 bases from J; bases unmatched to any gene: 6. The germline gives CDR1 SGHRS, CDR2 YFSETQ. The CDR3 loop reads CASSLLAGAADTQYF. In nucleotides, the CDR3 is TGCGCCAGCAGCTTGCTCGCGGGAGCTGCAGATACGCAGTATTTT. The complete variable domain, with remaining parts taken from reference TRBV5-1 and TRBJ2-3, reads KAGVTQTPRYLIKTRGQQVTLSCSPISGHRSVSWYQQTPGQGLQFLFEYFSETQRNKGNFPGRFSGRQFSNSRSEMNVSTLELGDSALYLCASSLLAGAADTQYFGPGTRLTVL.

Only a few counts were recorded for this clone. This chain uses TRBV9 with TRBJ2-5, with a weak D call TRBD1 (5 bases). Germline CDR1 is SGDLS and CDR2 is YYNGEE. The CDR3 consists of 16 residues. Trimming took off 4 bases at V and 5 bases at J, with 21 bases between the two ends. The CDR3 spells CASSSSPSQGLETQYF. CDR3 nucleotide sequence: TGTGCCAGCAGCTCCTCCCCAAGTCAGGGCCTGGAGACCCAGTACTTC.

This clone was observed a handful of times. The chain employs TRBV28 and TRBJ2-1, with 9 bases aligning to TRBD2. The CDR3 sequence is 16 residues long. V shed 2 bases and J 2 bases; nucleotides not matched to a gene: 4. Germline CDR1 MDHEN, CDR2 SYDVKM. CDR3 nucleotides: TGTGCCAGCAGTTTAGGGCTAGCGGGGACCTACAATGAGCAGTTCTTC. This gives the protein CASSLGLAGTYNEQFF.

This rearrangement joins TRBV18 to TRBJ1-4, with D hard to call. CDR3 length equals 14 residues. V was clipped by 1 base and J by 5 bases, with 8 bases between them. Germline CDR1 is KGHSH and CDR2 is LQKENI. CDR3 residues: CASSPRRGNEKLFF. The CDR3 region has the DNA TGTGCCAGCTCACCACGACGAGGAAATGAAAAACTGTTTTTT.

The genes are TRBV7-8 and TRBJ2-2, with TRBD2 matching 12 bases. The CDR3 totals 15 residues. Germline-derived CDR1 and CDR2 are SGHVS and FQNEAQ. The trim removed 4 bases at V and 4 bases at J, leaving 1 base unmatched. The CDR3 region is CASSSTSGGTGELFF. The CDR3 DNA reads TGTGCCAGCAGCTCGACTAGCGGGGGCACCGGGGAGCTGTTTTTT.

V is TRBV10-3 and J is TRBJ1-6; 9 nucleotides agree with TRBD1. Germline V gene data show CDR1 as ENHRY and CDR2 as SYGVKD. The CDR3 length is 15 residues. With V trimmed by 6 bases and J by 7 bases, 7 bases remained unmatched. The CDR3 DNA follows: TGTGCCATCAGCCCACGACAGGGGGAAAATTCACCCCTCCACTTT. Translated: CAISPRQGENSPLHF.